The 9 T cell receptor beta chains below were found in one sample sequenced in a study of sequential checkpoint blockade in melanoma. The sample's treatment: randomized to nivolumab then ipilimumab (arm A) or the reverse (arm B). Measured with immunoSEQ multiplex PCR; TCRdb has only the in-frame clones, and not every one. Here the sample spans some 5,000 clones, about three quarters being singletons. This specimen was CD8+ T cells sorted from blood (inferred from file names), taken from a patient given nivolumab and ipilimumab in sequence. The receptors derive from a human donor with melanoma.

The chain links TRBV9 to TRBJ1-4; no clear D gene. The CDR3 covers 16 residues. The germline V gene encodes CDR1 SGDLS and CDR2 YYNGEE. V lost 0 bases and J 0 bases, leaving 9 bases between the germline ends. CDR3 sequence reads: CASSVGGSATNEKLFF. Written as DNA, the CDR3 is TGTGCCAGCAGCGTAGGCGGATCTGCAACTAATGAAAAACTGTTTTTT. Full variable domain (outside the CDR3, taken from reference TRBV9 and TRBJ1-4): DSGVTQTPKHLITATGQRVTLRCSPRSGDLSVYWYQQSLDQGLQFLIQYYNGEERAKGNILERFSAQQFPDLHSELNLSSLELGDSALYFCASSVGGSATNEKLFFGSGTQLSVL.

This clone is medium-sized within its sample. This chain links TRBV19 with TRBJ2-1; 13 bases map to TRBD2. Germline V CDR1 and CDR2: LNHDA, SQIVND (reference sequence). The CDR3 runs to 15 residues. V trimming: 6 bases; J trimming: 4 bases; junction bases outside the gene matches: 3. DNA of the CDR3: TGTGCCAGTAGCCGGACTAGCGGGGGATACAATGAGCAGTTCTTC. Protein sequence: CASSRTSGGYNEQFF.

This rearrangement joins TRBV5-6 to TRBJ1-5; D perhaps matches TRBD1 (5 bases). The CDR3 extends over 14 amino acids. CDR1 is SGHDT, CDR2 YYEEEE, per germline. V was shortened by 0 bases and J by 7 bases, with 11 bases between the two germline ends. CDR3 sequence: CASSLAGGRQPQHF. The CDR3, as DNA: TGTGCCAGCAGCTTGGCCGGGGGGAGGCAGCCCCAGCATTTT. The variable domain in full, completed from reference TRBV5-6 and TRBJ1-5, reads DAGVTQSPTHLIKTRGQQVTLRCSPKSGHDTVSWYQQALGQGPQFIFQYYEEEERQRGNFPDRFSGHQFPNYSSELNVNALLLGDSALYLCASSLAGGRQPQHFGDGTRLSIL.

This clone was detected a few times. The rearrangement links TRBV28 to TRBJ2-3; 8 nucleotides agree with TRBD1. Germline CDR1 and CDR2: MDHEN and SYDVKM. CDR3 length equals 13 residues. Unmatched junction bases numbered 2, after V lost 5 bases and J lost 4 bases. The CDR3: CASSETGADTQYF. The CDR3 DNA follows: TGTGCCAGCAGTGAGACAGGGGCAGATACGCAGTATTTT. Complete variable domain (other parts from reference TRBV28 and TRBJ2-3): DVKVTQSSRYLVKRTGEKVFLECVQDMDHENMFWYRQDPGLGLRLIYFSYDVKMKEKGDIPEGYSVSREKKERFSLILESASTNQTSMYLCASSETGADTQYFGPGTRLTVL.

This clone was detected a few times. The chain is built from TRBV9 and TRBJ2-3, with TRBD2 matching over 10 bases. After removal of 4 bases from V and 4 bases from J, the junction contained 12 bases not matched to a gene. The CDR3 length is 17 residues. Germline V gene sequence: CDR1 SGDLS, CDR2 YYNGEE. CDR3 amino acids: CASSPTLRLAGADTQYF. The CDR3 DNA follows: TGTGCCAGCAGCCCTACCTTGCGGCTAGCGGGAGCAGATACGCAGTATTTT.

Notes on this clone: One junction end disagrees with the germline gene, perhaps due to a read error. Other DNA sequences within the sample encode an identical CDR3. The rearrangement joins TRBV5-1 to TRBJ2-7; 13 bases match TRBD2. Germline-derived CDR1 and CDR2 are SGHRS and YFSETQ. CDR3 length: 14 amino acids. DNA of the CDR3: TGTGCCAGCAGCCCGGGGACTAGCGGGAAGGAGCAGTACTTC. It specifies CASSPGTSGKEQYF.

This chain joins TRBV5-1 and TRBJ1-1, with a weak D call TRBD1 (6 bases). The V end was cut by 1 base, the J end by 2 bases, with 12 bases between. CDR3 length: 15 amino acids. Germline V CDR1 and CDR2: SGHRS, YFSETQ. Written as DNA, the CDR3 is TGCGCCAGCAGCTTGATTACAGGGCCCAACACTGAAGCTTTCTTT. It encodes CASSLITGPNTEAFF.

This rearrangement joins TRBV10-1 to TRBJ2-7, with a weak D call TRBD1 (6 bases). The CDR3 is 15 residues long. Germline V gene data show CDR1 as WNHNN and CDR2 as SYGVQD (reference sequence). With 3 bases removed from V and 6 bases from J, the gap between germline ends came to 18 bases. In nucleotides, the CDR3 is TGCGCCAGCAGTGATACAGGGACCCCAAGGGGCGAGCAGTACTTC. Translating it yields CASSDTGTPRGEQYF.

This rearrangement joins TRBV29-1 to TRBJ2-2; D is perhaps TRBD1 (6 bases). Trimming removed 7 bases from V and 6 bases from J, with 18 bases in between. Germline assignment: CDR1 SQVTM and CDR2 ANQGSEA. There are 14 residues in the CDR3. DNA of the CDR3: TGCAGCGGCGGATTCAGGGGTACCTCCGGGGAGCTGTTTTTT. Translated: CSGGFRGTSGELFF.